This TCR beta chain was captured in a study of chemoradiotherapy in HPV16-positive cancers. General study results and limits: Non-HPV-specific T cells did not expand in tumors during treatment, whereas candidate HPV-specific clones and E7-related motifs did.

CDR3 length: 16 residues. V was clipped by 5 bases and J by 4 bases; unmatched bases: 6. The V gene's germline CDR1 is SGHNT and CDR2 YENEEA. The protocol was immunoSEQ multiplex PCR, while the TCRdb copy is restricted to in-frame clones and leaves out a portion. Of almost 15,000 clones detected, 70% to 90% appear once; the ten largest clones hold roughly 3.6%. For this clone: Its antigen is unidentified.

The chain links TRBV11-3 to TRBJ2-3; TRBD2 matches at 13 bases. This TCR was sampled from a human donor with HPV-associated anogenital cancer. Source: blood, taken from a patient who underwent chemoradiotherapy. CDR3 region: CASSNRLAGGPDTQYF. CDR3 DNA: TGTGCCAGCAGCAATAGACTAGCGGGAGGTCCAGATACGCAGTATTTT.